The clone carrying this T cell receptor beta chain has a handful of counts. What it recognizes is unknown. This table comes from immunoSEQ multiplex PCR, and its TCRdb copy is limited to in-frame clones, with some not included. In the table there are approximately 350,000 clones, about 74% of which are singletons. The V gene lost 1 base and the J gene lost 8 bases, with 10 bases spanning the gap. Looked up from germline, CDR1 is SGHRS and CDR2 is YFSETQ. This CDR3 has 13 residues. The data stem from a study of shared clonotypes between healthy human individuals. Overall study findings and caveats: Measured sharing among donors was expected to vary with sequencing depth.

This receptor was taken from a man under 40 in good health. The J gene is TRBJ2-1, the V gene TRBV5-1; D may match TRBD1 or TRBD2 (5 bases each). The specimen sequenced was memory CD4+ T cells sorted from blood. Stated subset: CD45RA-negative fraction. CDR3 protein: CASSLWGTDEQFF. The DNA of the CDR3 is TGCGCCAGCAGCTTGTGGGGGACCGATGAGCAGTTCTTC.